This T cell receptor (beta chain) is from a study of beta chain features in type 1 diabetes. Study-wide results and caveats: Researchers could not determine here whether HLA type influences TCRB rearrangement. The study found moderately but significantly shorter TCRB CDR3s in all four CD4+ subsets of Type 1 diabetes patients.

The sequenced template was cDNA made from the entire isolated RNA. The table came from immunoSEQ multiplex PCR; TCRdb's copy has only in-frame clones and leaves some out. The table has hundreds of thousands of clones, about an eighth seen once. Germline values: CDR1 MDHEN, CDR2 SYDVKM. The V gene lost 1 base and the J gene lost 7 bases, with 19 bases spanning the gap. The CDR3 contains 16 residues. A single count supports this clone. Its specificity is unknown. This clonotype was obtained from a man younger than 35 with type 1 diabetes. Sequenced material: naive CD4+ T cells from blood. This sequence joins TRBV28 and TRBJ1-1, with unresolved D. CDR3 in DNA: TGTGCCAGCAGTTTATCGGACCAAATGGCAGGATATGAAGCTTTCTTT. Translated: CASSLSDQMAGYEAFF.